These 26 T cell receptor beta chains originate from one sample sequenced in a study of blood T cell repertoires in COVID-19. Measured with immunoSEQ multiplex PCR; TCRdb has only the in-frame clones, and not every one. This table holds fewer than 300,000 clones, roughly 90% found once. Specimen: peripheral blood. All receptors come from a woman aged 25-40 years with COVID-19, enrolled during active disease.

This chain links TRBV11-2 with TRBJ1-1; TRBD1 agrees at 8 bases. V gave up 4 bases and J gave up 1 base; unmatched junction bases: 5. The germline gives CDR1 SGHAT, CDR2 FQNNGV. The CDR3 contains 15 residues. CDR3 coding DNA: TGTGCCAGCAGCTCGACAGGGGTTAGGAACACTGAAGCTTTCTTT. Encoded protein: CASSSTGVRNTEAFF.

This chain links TRBV19 with TRBJ2-1, with 10 bases that match TRBD2. V was clipped by 3 bases and J by 3 bases; unmatched bases: 5. From germline, CDR1 is LNHDA and CDR2 SQIVND (reference sequence). This CDR3 is 16 amino acids long. The DNA for the CDR3 is TGTGCCAGTAGTATTGGAGCGGGGGGGCTCTACAATGAGCAGTTCTTC. Translation gives CASSIGAGGLYNEQFF.

This sequence joins TRBV28 and TRBJ2-1, with 9 bases that match TRBD1. The ends lost 6 bases at V and 9 bases at J; junction bases unmatched: 12. The length of the CDR3 is 15 residues. Germline V gene lookup returns CDR1 MDHEN and CDR2 SYDVKM. CDR3 DNA sequence: TGTGCCAGCAGCTACGCGGACAGGGGTTATGGTGAGCAGTTCTTC. Encoded protein: CASSYADRGYGEQFF.

The chain has TRBV2 and TRBJ2-3, with TRBD2 matching 8 bases. Germline CDR1 and CDR2: SNHLY and FYNNEI. Unmatched junction bases numbered 9, after V lost 7 bases and J lost 0 bases. The CDR3 totals 16 residues. Written as DNA, the CDR3 is TGTGCCAGCAACCAACGGGGGGGCGGTAGCACAGATACGCAGTATTTT. Translating it yields CASNQRGGGSTDTQYF.

This clone appeared once. This chain links TRBV27 with TRBJ1-4; 7 bases match TRBD1. V was clipped by 6 bases and J by 7 bases; unmatched bases: 8. This CDR3 comprises 14 residues. The germline gives CDR1 MNHEY, CDR2 SMNVEV (reference sequence). The CDR3 DNA follows: TGTGCCAGCAGCCCGACAGGGTGGACTGAAAAACTGTTTTTT. It is translated as CASSPTGWTEKLFF. Variable domain in full (rest from reference TRBV27 and TRBJ1-4): EAQVTQNPRYLITVTGKKLTVTCSQNMNHEYMSWYRQDPGLGLRQIYYSMNVEVTDKGDVPEGYKVSRKEKRNFPLILESPSPNQTSLYFCASSPTGWTEKLFFGSGTQLSVL.

This clone has just a few counts. This chain uses TRBV27 with TRBJ2-2; a weak D match, TRBD2 (5 bases). The CDR3 sequence is 14 residues long. Germline V CDR1 and CDR2: MNHEY, SMNVEV (reference sequence). Trimming stripped 6 bases from V and 8 bases from J, with 16 bases between. The CDR3 coding sequence is TGTGCCAGCAGCCCCCGGGGTGGTCCGGGGGAGCTGTTTTTT. It encodes CASSPRGGPGELFF.

This clone was observed a single time. At one of its ends the junction is not consistent with the germline gene, which may arise from a read error. The chain uses TRBV6-1 and TRBJ2-7; no firm D call. The CDR3 extends over 13 amino acids. CDR1 and CDR2 from the germline V gene are MNHNS and SASEGT. DNA of the CDR3: TGTGCCAGCAGAGAAGTCGGGTCCTACGAGCAGTACTTC. It translates to CASREVGSYEQYF.

The V and J genes are TRBV24-1 and TRBJ2-3, with D unresolved. CDR3 size: 13 residues. Trimming cost V 2 bases and J 8 bases, with 10 bases left between them. Germline V CDR1 and CDR2: KGHDR, SFDVKD. This chain's CDR3 is CATSDSDSGTQYF. DNA for the CDR3: TGTGCCACCAGTGATTCAGATTCGGGTACGCAGTATTTT.

This clone was counted a single time. The V and J genes are TRBV5-1 and TRBJ1-6, with 8 bases fitting TRBD1. V gave up 0 bases and J gave up 8 bases; unmatched junction bases: 7. Germline assignment: CDR1 SGHRS and CDR2 YFSETQ. The CDR3 extends over 16 amino acids. CDR3: CASSLAGTGTYSPLHF. The CDR3, as DNA: TGCGCCAGCAGCTTGGCCGGGACAGGAACCTATTCACCCCTCCACTTT.

The chain has TRBV4-2 and TRBJ1-4; no firm D call. Trimming stripped 2 bases from V and 4 bases from J, with 11 bases between. CDR1 LGHNA and CDR2 YNFKEQ come from the germline V gene. This CDR3 comprises 15 residues. CDR3 sequence: CASSQTQKRNEKLFF. The DNA of the CDR3 is TGTGCCAGCAGCCAAACGCAGAAACGTAATGAAAAACTGTTTTTT.

This sequence joins TRBV27 and TRBJ1-2, with 10 bases aligning to TRBD1. CDR3 length: 16 residues. Germline assignment: CDR1 MNHEY and CDR2 SMNVEV (reference sequence). Trimming took 3 bases from V and 2 from J; bases not matched to a gene: 6. CDR3 region: CASSFVTGGSNYGYTF. DNA for the CDR3: TGTGCCAGCAGTTTCGTGACAGGGGGCTCGAACTATGGCTACACCTTC.

This clone was seen once. This sequence joins TRBV2 and TRBJ2-1, with D possibly TRBD2 on 6 matching bases. The germline gives CDR1 SNHLY, CDR2 FYNNEI. Trimming pared 5 bases from V and 7 bases from J, leaving 15 bases between. CDR3 length: 14 residues. CDR3 protein: CASSFPGGENEQFF. The CDR3 DNA reads TGTGCCAGCAGTTTCCCCGGGGGTGAGAATGAGCAGTTCTTC.

The V and J genes are TRBV3-1 (or the pseudogene TRBV3-2) and TRBJ2-6, with unresolved D. V was trimmed by 1 base and J by 2 bases, leaving 9 bases between them. Per germline, CDR1 LGHDT and CDR2 YNNKEL (reference sequence). The CDR3 length is 16 residues. The DNA of the CDR3 is TGTGCCAGCAGCCAAGCCCCCCGGGCTGGGGCCAACGTCCTGACTTTC. Its translation: CASSQAPRAGANVLTF.

CDR3 sequence reads: CASIPVSGTGEAFF. The DNA of the CDR3 is TGTGCCAGCATTCCAGTTTCCGGGACAGGGGAAGCTTTCTTT. The gene calls are TRBV6-5 and TRBJ1-1, with 9 positions matching TRBD1. Germline V gene sequence: CDR1 MNHEY, CDR2 SVGAGI. V lost 7 bases and J lost 8; bases outside the gene matches: 11. This CDR3 is 14 amino acids long.

This sequence joins TRBV2 and TRBJ1-3; possible D gene TRBD1, 6 bases. Germline CDR1 and CDR2: SNHLY and FYNNEI. This CDR3 comprises 16 residues. V lost 4 bases and J lost 0, with 13 bases in between. The DNA for the CDR3 is TGTGCCAGCAGTGGGCCAGGGGTGAGCTCTGGAAACACCATATATTTT. Amino acid sequence: CASSGPGVSSGNTIYF.

V gene TRBV5-1 combines with J gene TRBJ2-5; 10 nucleotides align to TRBD2. The germline V gene has CDR1 SGHRS and CDR2 YFSETQ. The CDR3 runs to 15 residues. V gave up 2 bases and J gave up 4 bases; unmatched junction bases: 5. The CDR3: CASSLKRGGRETQYF. Here the CDR3 DNA reads TGCGCCAGCAGCTTAAAGCGGGGGGGCCGAGAGACCCAGTACTTC.

The genes are TRBV27 and TRBJ2-7; no firm D call. CDR1 and CDR2 (germline): MNHEY, SMNVEV (reference sequence). The V and J ends lost 2 bases and 0 bases respectively, with 11 bases between them. This CDR3 region has 15 residues. The CDR3 nucleotides read TGTGCCAGCAGTTTAAAGGATTCTAGCTCCTACGAGCAGTACTTC. The encoded protein is CASSLKDSSSYEQYF.

The J gene is TRBJ2-3, the V gene TRBV14; TRBD2 aligns across 12 bases. CDR3 length equals 19 residues. Trimming took 0 bases from V and 1 from J; bases not matched to a gene: 8. Germline V CDR1 and CDR2: SGHDN, FVKESK. Here the CDR3 reads CASSQEWLAGGPGTDTQYF. As DNA, the CDR3 is TGTGCCAGCAGCCAAGAGTGGCTAGCGGGGGGGCCGGGCACAGATACGCAGTATTTT.

This clone appeared once. The V and J genes are TRBV27 and TRBJ2-7, with 7 positions matching TRBD1. CDR1 and CDR2 (germline): MNHEY, SMNVEV (reference sequence). The V gene end was trimmed by 8 bases and the J gene end by 3 bases; junction bases not matched to a gene: 7. This CDR3 has 13 residues. CDR3 amino acids: CASGYTGDYEQYF. CDR3 nucleotide sequence: TGTGCCAGCGGGTACACAGGGGACTACGAGCAGTACTTC.

V gene TRBV10-2 combines with J gene TRBJ2-1, with D possibly TRBD1 on 5 matching bases. Trimming left V 2 bases short and J 9 bases short, with 14 bases between. Looked up from germline, CDR1 is WSHSY and CDR2 is SAAADI. CDR3 length: 14 amino acids. As DNA, the CDR3 is TGCGCCAGCAGTGAGGGCGCAGGGTTGGGTGAGCAGTTCTTC. This sequence encodes CASSEGAGLGEQFF.

V and J are TRBV20-1 and TRBJ1-3; D remains ambiguous. The CDR3 runs to 14 residues. Germline V gene sequence: CDR1 DFQATT, CDR2 SNEGSKA (reference sequence). Trimming stripped 3 bases from V and 6 bases from J, with 15 bases between. The CDR3 sequence: CSASRGIRENTIYF. In nucleotides, the CDR3 is TGCAGTGCTAGTCGGGGAATTCGGGAAAACACCATATATTTT.

V and J are TRBV6-1 and TRBJ1-4; 10 bases are shared with TRBD1. The V and J ends lost 3 bases and 0 bases, in that order; junction bases with no gene match: 10. The CDR3 has 19 amino acids. CDR1 and CDR2 (germline): MNHNS, SASEGT. The CDR3 reads CASSDLSGTGVATNEKLFF. The CDR3 DNA reads TGTGCCAGCAGTGACCTCTCCGGGACAGGGGTCGCAACTAATGAAAAACTGTTTTTT.

V gene TRBV19 combines with J gene TRBJ2-3; 10 bases map to TRBD2. The CDR3 extends over 15 amino acids. Germline assignment: CDR1 LNHDA and CDR2 SQIVND (reference sequence). J was trimmed by 5 bases and V by 4 bases; bases with no gene match: 6. Written as DNA, the CDR3 is TGTGCCAGTAGTAACCGACTAGCGGGTAGAGATACGCAGTATTTT. This translates into CASSNRLAGRDTQYF.

The J gene is TRBJ2-4, the V gene TRBV4-1, with D unclear. The CDR3 consists of 15 residues. The ends were cut back, 0 bases at V and 5 bases at J, with 11 bases in the middle. Germline V gene sequence: CDR1 MGHRA, CDR2 YSYEKL. The CDR3 is CASSQDPLVENIQYF. DNA of the CDR3: TGCGCCAGCAGCCAAGACCCCCTCGTCGAAAACATTCAGTACTTC.

The J gene is TRBJ1-5, the V gene TRBV19; D ambiguous. Per the germline V gene, CDR1 is LNHDA and CDR2 is SQIVND (reference sequence). The V and J ends lost 3 bases and 7 bases respectively, with 13 bases between them. The CDR3 runs 14 residues. The CDR3, as DNA: TGTGCCAGTAGTATGTCGGCGGGGATCCAGCCCCAGCATTTT. Translated, it gives CASSMSAGIQPQHF.

This clone was seen a single time. This chain uses TRBV9 with TRBJ1-2; perhaps TRBD1 as D (6 bases). Trimming pared 4 bases from V and 3 bases from J, leaving 10 bases between. Germline CDR1 SGDLS, CDR2 YYNGEE. The CDR3 length is 13 residues. CDR3 in amino acids: CASSPGQHYGYTF. CDR3 coding DNA: TGTGCCAGCAGCCCAGGACAGCACTATGGCTACACCTTC.